This TCR beta chain appears in the sequencing data of a study of cytomegalovirus exposure and HLA in healthy donors. For the study at large: Most genotyped donors, approximately 81% of around 370, had Caucasian-associated genetic ancestry.

For this clone: Antigen: not known.

Regarding the study as a whole: In an earlier analysis, in under 700 donors, most V segments appeared productive either ~87% or ~30% of the time. In a later analysis, a missense DCLRE1C variant was linked to TCR beta V- and J-gene trimming.

A multiplex PCR was run with 60 Vbeta primers and 13 Jbeta primers. TCRdb's table, derived via immunoSEQ multiplex PCR, lists solely in-frame clones and lacks some. The data show about 150,000 clones, approximately 84% seen once. CDR3 length: 13 residues. V was shortened by 5 bases and J by 4 bases, with 9 bases between the two germline ends. CDR1 is SGHAT, CDR2 FQNNGV, per germline. Unrecorded immune exposure was likely among donors, who were nominally healthy when sampled. Sequencing was carried out using PBMCs. This TCR was recovered from a woman younger than 30 in good health and CMV-seronegative. The chain employs TRBV11-2 and TRBJ1-3, with D perhaps matching TRBD1 (5 bases). CDR3 DNA: TGTGCCAGCAGCCGGGGGGACGGAAACACCATATATTTT. Translating gives CASSRGDGNTIYF.